Below are 28 T cell receptor beta chains sequenced from a single sample in a study of blood T cell repertoires in COVID-19. Profiled with immunoSEQ multiplex PCR; TCRdb holds only in-frame clones, not every one. The table includes 300,000 to 400,000 clones, around 87% detected once. The sequenced material came from PBMCs or T cells enriched from blood (not recorded which). These receptors all come from a woman in her 30s with acute COVID-19.

This clone was recorded only once. This chain uses TRBV2 with TRBJ1-1; possibly TRBD1 for D (5 bases). Germline loops: CDR1 SNHLY, CDR2 FYNNEI. Trimming stripped 6 bases from V and 3 bases from J, with 23 bases between. The CDR3 length is 17 residues. CDR3 nucleotides: TGTGCCAGCAGCGAGATCAGGGAAGTCCCCCTAGACACTGAAGCTTTCTTT. Translating gives CASSEIREVPLDTEAFF.

V usage is TRBV25-1 and J usage is TRBJ1-1; 8 bases line up with TRBD1. Germline lookup yields CDR1 MGHDK and CDR2 SYGVNS. This CDR3 is 16 amino acids long. Trimming cost V 3 bases and J 5 bases; bases outside gene matches: 11. CDR3 region: CASSDSRQGWWTEAFF. CDR3 DNA sequence: TGTGCCAGCAGTGACTCCCGACAGGGGTGGTGGACTGAAGCTTTCTTT.

The rearrangement joins TRBV9 to TRBJ2-7; 11 bases map to TRBD1. The V and J ends lost 0 bases and 6 bases, in that order; junction bases with no gene match: 5. There are 15 residues in the CDR3. Per germline, CDR1 SGDLS and CDR2 YYNGEE. The CDR3: CASSVGGTGGSEQYF. CDR3 DNA: TGTGCCAGCAGCGTAGGCGGGACAGGGGGTAGCGAGCAGTACTTC. Looking up the rest from reference TRBV9 and TRBJ2-7 gives the full variable domain: DSGVTQTPKHLITATGQRVTLRCSPRSGDLSVYWYQQSLDQGLQFLIQYYNGEERAKGNILERFSAQQFPDLHSELNLSSLELGDSALYFCASSVGGTGGSEQYFGPGTRLTVT.

This rearrangement joins TRBV29-1 to TRBJ1-2; D is perhaps TRBD1 (6 bases). Germline CDR1 and CDR2: SQVTM and ANQGSEA. V was cut by 6 bases and J by 9 bases, with 23 bases left in between. The CDR3 extends over 14 amino acids. The CDR3 spells CSVLPAGTKNSYTF. Here the CDR3 DNA reads TGCAGCGTCCTGCCTGCCGGGACAAAGAATAGCTACACCTTC.

Only one count was recorded for this clone. The chain couples TRBV30 to TRBJ1-1, with TRBD1 matching 9 bases. Trimming took 3 bases from V and 5 from J; bases not matched to a gene: 7. Germline V CDR1 and CDR2: GTSNPN, SVGIG (reference sequence). The CDR3 sequence is 14 residues long. CDR3 DNA: TGTGCCTGGAGGGGGGGACAGGGATGGACTGAAGCTTTCTTT. Translation: CAWRGGQGWTEAFF.

This rearrangement joins TRBV19 to TRBJ2-7; 7 bases are shared with TRBD2. Germline V lookup: CDR1 LNHDA, CDR2 SQIVND (reference sequence). V trimming: 3 bases; J trimming: 0 bases; junction bases outside the gene matches: 5. The CDR3 runs to 15 residues. This chain's CDR3 is CASSMKGGSSYEQYF. The DNA for the CDR3 is TGTGCCAGTAGTATGAAGGGCGGGAGCTCCTACGAGCAGTACTTC.

CDR3 sequence: CASRSGQICTDTQYF. The CDR3 coding sequence is TGTGCCAGCAGATCGGGACAGATTTGCACAGATACGCAGTATTTT. The chain employs TRBV5-4 and TRBJ2-3, with TRBD1 matching over 7 bases. Germline V gene sequence: CDR1 SGHNT, CDR2 YYREEE (reference sequence). The J segment lost 1 base and the V segment lost 5 bases, leaving 7 bases of the junction unmatched. This CDR3 has 15 amino acids.

This rearrangement joins TRBV15 to TRBJ1-2; D possibly corresponds to TRBD1 (6 bases). The CDR3 is 16 amino acids. The ends were cut back, 0 bases at V and 4 bases at J, with 15 bases in the middle. CDR1 is LNHNV, CDR2 YYDKDF, per germline (reference sequence). CDR3 sequence (DNA): TGTGCCACCAGCAGAGATGGGAACAGGGTGGTCTATGGCTACACCTTC. Protein product: CATSRDGNRVVYGYTF. Looking up the rest from reference TRBV15 and TRBJ1-2 gives the full variable domain: DAMVIQNPRYQVTQFGKPVTLSCSQTLNHNVMYWYQQKSSQAPKLLFHYYDKDFNNEADTPDNFQSRRPNTSFCFLDIRSPGLGDTAMYLCATSRDGNRVVYGYTFGSGTRLTVV.

J is TRBJ1-1 and V is TRBV7-6; possible D gene TRBD1, 6 bases. Germline values: CDR1 SGHVS, CDR2 FNYEAQ. The ends were cut back, 5 bases at V and 5 bases at J, with 18 bases in the middle. The CDR3 loop spans 15 amino acids. The CDR3 here is CASSSWGGSGTEAFF. Here the CDR3 DNA reads TGTGCCAGCAGCAGTTGGGGGGGCTCAGGAACTGAAGCTTTCTTT. The whole variable domain, filled in from reference TRBV7-6 and TRBJ1-1, reads GAGVSQSPRYKVTKRGQDVALRCDPISGHVSLYWYRQALGQGPEFLTYFNYEAQQDKSGLPNDRFSAERPEGSISTLTIQRTEQRDSAMYRCASSSWGGSGTEAFFGQGTRLTVV.

The V and J genes are TRBV5-1 and TRBJ1-3; 10 bases map to TRBD1. V gave up 7 bases and J gave up 3 bases; unmatched junction bases: 4. The germline CDR1 and CDR2 sequences are SGHRS and YFSETQ. There are 14 residues in the CDR3. This CDR3 is CASAWTGGGNTIYF. Here the CDR3 DNA reads TGCGCCAGCGCTTGGACAGGGGGTGGAAACACCATATATTTT.

This clone was recorded a few times. The gene calls are TRBV5-1 and TRBJ2-2, with TRBD1 as a possible D gene (6 bases). V was pared by 0 bases and J by 4 bases, with 13 bases between. Germline loops: CDR1 SGHRS, CDR2 YFSETQ. This CDR3 has 16 amino acids. Here the CDR3 reads CASSLVAGTTTGELFF. The CDR3 DNA reads as TGCGCCAGCAGCTTGGTCGCCGGGACAACCACCGGGGAGCTGTTTTTT.

The chain employs TRBV7-3 and TRBJ1-5; weak D call: TRBD1 (5 bases). The CDR3 runs 15 residues. Trimming removed 5 bases from V and 6 bases from J, with 17 bases in between. The germline gives CDR1 SGHTA, CDR2 FQGTGA. CDR3 loop: CASSLEAGMGQPQHF. CDR3 in DNA: TGTGCCAGCAGCCTAGAAGCAGGGATGGGTCAGCCCCAGCATTTT.

This rearrangement joins TRBV2 to TRBJ2-7; 10 bases line up with TRBD1. The junction had 5 bases not matched to a gene; V was cut back by 5 bases and J by 7 bases. Germline V gene data show CDR1 as SNHLY and CDR2 as FYNNEI. The CDR3 is 13 amino acids. The CDR3 loop reads CASSRQGAREQYF. DNA of the CDR3: TGTGCCAGCAGTCGACAGGGGGCACGGGAGCAGTACTTC.

This chain connects TRBV29-1 to TRBJ1-3; D is possibly TRBD1 (6 bases). Germline CDR1 reads SQVTM; CDR2 reads ANQGSEA. The CDR3 is 12 residues long. Between the trimmed V and J ends, which lost 4 bases and 4 bases, there was a span of 8 bases. The CDR3 coding sequence is TGCAGCGTTGGACAGGACGGAAACACCATATATTTT. Translation: CSVGQDGNTIYF.

The chain links TRBV9 to TRBJ1-2; D possibly corresponds to TRBD1 (5 bases). V dropped 2 bases and J dropped 0 bases, with 11 bases sitting between them. This CDR3 region has 15 residues. Per the germline V gene, CDR1 is SGDLS and CDR2 is YYNGEE. CDR3 residues: CASSVSGSSNYGYTF. Written as DNA, the CDR3 is TGTGCCAGCAGCGTCTCAGGGTCATCTAACTATGGCTACACCTTC.

The chain combines TRBV7-9 with TRBJ2-7, with 7 bases fitting TRBD1. Germline CDR1 and CDR2: SEHNR and FQNEAQ (reference sequence). V shed 1 base and J 2 bases; nucleotides not matched to a gene: 5. The CDR3 spans 15 residues. CDR3 nucleotide sequence: TGTGCCAGCAGCTTAGTGGCAGGGGGTCCCTACGAGCAGTACTTC. Translating it yields CASSLVAGGPYEQYF.

The chain recombines TRBV27 with TRBJ1-1; 7 bases map to TRBD1. From germline, CDR1 is MNHEY and CDR2 SMNVEV (reference sequence). CDR3 length equals 14 residues. V lost 7 bases, J lost 4 bases, and 9 bases stayed unmatched. CDR3 loop: CASTFRQGSTEAFF. In nucleotides, the CDR3 is TGTGCCAGCACCTTTCGACAGGGTAGCACTGAAGCTTTCTTT.

This rearrangement joins TRBV19 to TRBJ1-5; 8 positions agree with TRBD1. The CDR3 runs to 15 residues. From germline, CDR1 is LNHDA and CDR2 SQIVND (reference sequence). The J segment lost 5 bases and the V segment lost 1 base, leaving 4 bases of the junction unmatched. CDR3 sequence reads: CASSIVDRADQPQHF. CDR3 nucleotide sequence: TGTGCCAGTAGTATAGTGGACAGGGCTGATCAGCCCCAGCATTTT. The complete variable domain, with remaining parts taken from reference TRBV19 and TRBJ1-5, reads DGGITQSPKYLFRKEGQNVTLSCEQNLNHDAMYWYRQDPGQGLRLIYYSQIVNDFQKGDIAEGYSVSREKKESFPLTVTSAQKNPTAFYLCASSIVDRADQPQHFGDGTRLSIL.

The chain couples TRBV10-3 to TRBJ2-7; D uncertain. Germline CDR1 is ENHRY and CDR2 is SYGVKD. The V end was cut by 6 bases, the J end by 0 bases, with 12 bases between. The CDR3 runs 14 residues. DNA for the CDR3: TGTGCCATCAGCGAGAGCCCCGGCTCCTACGAGCAGTACTTC. It translates to CAISESPGSYEQYF.

This chain links TRBV7-6 with TRBJ2-7; D remains ambiguous. Between the trimmed V and J ends, which lost 5 bases and 0 bases, there was a span of 11 bases. Germline values: CDR1 SGHVS, CDR2 FNYEAQ. The CDR3 totals 14 residues. DNA of the CDR3: TGTGCCAGCAGCCCAGGAACCAACTCCTACGAGCAGTACTTC. Translation gives CASSPGTNSYEQYF. The whole variable domain, filled in from reference TRBV7-6 and TRBJ2-7, reads GAGVSQSPRYKVTKRGQDVALRCDPISGHVSLYWYRQALGQGPEFLTYFNYEAQQDKSGLPNDRFSAERPEGSISTLTIQRTEQRDSAMYRCASSPGTNSYEQYFGPGTRLTVT.

This clone was observed a handful of times. The sample holds other DNA sequences that translate to the same CDR3. J is TRBJ2-1 and V is TRBV9, with 10 bases that match TRBD1. The CDR3 spans 13 residues. The germline CDR1 and CDR2 sequences are SGDLS and YYNGEE. Germline trimming cut 3 bases from V and 8 bases from J; bases unmatched to any gene: 2. The CDR3 DNA sequence: TGTGCCAGCAGCGAGGGGACAGGGGATGAGCAGTTCTTC. Protein product: CASSEGTGDEQFF.

The V call is TRBV2, the J call TRBJ1-5; 10 nucleotides match TRBD1. The length of the CDR3 is 15 residues. Trimming removed 6 bases from V and 3 bases from J; junction bases left unmatched: 5. CDR1 and CDR2 (germline): SNHLY, FYNNEI. CDR3 bases: TGTGCCAGCAGAGACGGGACAGGGGACAATCAGCCCCAGCATTTT. Translation gives CASRDGTGDNQPQHF.

This chain connects TRBV19 to TRBJ2-7; no firm D call. The V gene lost 10 bases and the J gene lost 0 bases, with 7 bases spanning the gap. From germline, CDR1 is LNHDA and CDR2 SQIVND (reference sequence). The CDR3 is 11 residues long. In DNA form, the CDR3 reads TGTGCCACCCAGAACTCCTACGAGCAGTACTTC. Residues: CATQNSYEQYF. Full variable domain (remainder filled in from reference TRBV19 and TRBJ2-7): DGGITQSPKYLFRKEGQNVTLSCEQNLNHDAMYWYRQDPGQGLRLIYYSQIVNDFQKGDIAEGYSVSREKKESFPLTVTSAQKNPTAFYLCATQNSYEQYFGPGTRLTVT.

This rearrangement joins TRBV15 to TRBJ1-1, with a weak D call TRBD1 (6 bases). This CDR3 contains 12 residues. CDR1 and CDR2 from the germline V gene are LNHNV and YYDKDF (reference sequence). Trimming shortened V by 9 bases and J by 1 base, and 9 bases separated the two germline ends. Here the CDR3 DNA reads TGTGCCACGAAACAGGGGAACACTGAAGCTTTCTTT. Its translation: CATKQGNTEAFF.

V usage is TRBV7-9 and J usage is TRBJ1-2; TRBD1 matches at 7 bases. The CDR3 runs to 14 residues. The J segment lost 2 bases and the V segment lost 5 bases, leaving 5 bases of the junction unmatched. Germline-derived CDR1 and CDR2 are SEHNR and FQNEAQ (reference sequence). The CDR3 nucleotides are TGTGCCAGCAGCGTCGGGACAGTGAACTATGGCTACACCTTC. It yields the protein CASSVGTVNYGYTF.

V gene TRBV24-1 combines with J gene TRBJ2-7; weak D call: TRBD1 (5 bases). CDR1 and CDR2 from the germline V gene are KGHDR and SFDVKD. Trimming took 2 bases from V and 0 from J, leaving 16 bases between them. The CDR3 length is 17 residues. Here the CDR3 reads CATSDSGPGQVSYEQYF. As DNA, the CDR3 is TGTGCCACCAGTGATTCAGGGCCGGGCCAAGTCTCCTACGAGCAGTACTTC.

The genes are TRBV18 and TRBJ1-6; 9 nucleotides align to TRBD1. Germline CDR1 KGHSH, CDR2 LQKENI. CDR3 length: 16 amino acids. V shed 1 base, J shed 5 bases, and the junction held 3 bases outside the gene matches. The CDR3 spells CASSPQRTGDNSPLHF. The CDR3, as DNA: TGTGCCAGCTCACCACAAAGGACAGGGGATAATTCACCCCTCCACTTT. Looking up the rest from reference TRBV18 and TRBJ1-6 gives the full variable domain: NAGVMQNPRHLVRRRGQEARLRCSPMKGHSHVYWYRQLPEEGLKFMVYLQKENIIDESGMPKERFSAEFPKEGPSILRIQQVVRGDSAAYFCASSPQRTGDNSPLHFGNGTRLTVT.

This clone was counted a single time. The chain employs TRBV7-9 and TRBJ2-7; maybe TRBD1 (5 bases). This CDR3 contains 12 residues. Trimming left V 6 bases short and J 6 bases short, with 12 bases between. The germline V gene encodes CDR1 SEHNR and CDR2 FQNEAQ (reference sequence). The CDR3: CASRALGVEQYF. CDR3 DNA: TGTGCCAGCAGGGCTTTAGGGGTCGAGCAGTACTTC. Full variable domain (remainder filled in from reference TRBV7-9 and TRBJ2-7): DTGVSQNPRHKITKRGQNVTFRCDPISEHNRLYWYRQTLGQGPEFLTYFQNEAQLEKSRLLSDRFSAERPKGSFSTLEIQRTEQGDSAMYLCASRALGVEQYFGPGTRLTVT.